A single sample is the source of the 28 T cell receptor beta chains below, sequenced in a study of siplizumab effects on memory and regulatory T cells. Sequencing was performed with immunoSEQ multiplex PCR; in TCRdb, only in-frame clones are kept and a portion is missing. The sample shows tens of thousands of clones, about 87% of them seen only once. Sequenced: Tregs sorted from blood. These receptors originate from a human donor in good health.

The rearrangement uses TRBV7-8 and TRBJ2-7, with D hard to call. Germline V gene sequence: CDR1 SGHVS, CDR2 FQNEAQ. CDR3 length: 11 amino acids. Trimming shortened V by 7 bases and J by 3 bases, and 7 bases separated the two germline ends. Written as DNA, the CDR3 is TGTGCCAGCACCGATTACTACGAGCAGTACTTC. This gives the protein CASTDYYEQYF.

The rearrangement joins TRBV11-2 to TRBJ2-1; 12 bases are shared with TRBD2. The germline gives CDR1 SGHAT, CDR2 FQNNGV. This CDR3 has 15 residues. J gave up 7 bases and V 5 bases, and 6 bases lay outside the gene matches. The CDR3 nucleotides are TGTGCCAGCAGCGACCTAGCGGGGGGGCCGAATGAGCAGTTCTTC. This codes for CASSDLAGGPNEQFF.

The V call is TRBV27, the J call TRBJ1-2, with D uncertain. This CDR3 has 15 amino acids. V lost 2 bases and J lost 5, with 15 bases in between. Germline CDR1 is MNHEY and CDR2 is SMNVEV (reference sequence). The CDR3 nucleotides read TGTGCCAGCAGTTTAGGACGGCCGTCAAAATATGGCTACACCTTC. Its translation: CASSLGRPSKYGYTF.

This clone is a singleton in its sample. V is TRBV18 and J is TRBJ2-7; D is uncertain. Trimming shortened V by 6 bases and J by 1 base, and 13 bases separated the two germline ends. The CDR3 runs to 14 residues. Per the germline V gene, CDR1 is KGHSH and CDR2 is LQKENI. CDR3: CASSGNEGSYEQYF. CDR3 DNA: TGTGCCAGCTCTGGTAACGAAGGTTCCTACGAGCAGTACTTC.

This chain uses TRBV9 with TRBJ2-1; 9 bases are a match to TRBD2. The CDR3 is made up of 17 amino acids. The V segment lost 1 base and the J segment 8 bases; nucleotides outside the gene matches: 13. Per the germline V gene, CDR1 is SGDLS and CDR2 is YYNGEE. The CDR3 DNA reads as TGTGCCAGCAGCGTAAAGGTAGCGGGGGCCCCAGTGGATGAGCAGTTCTTC. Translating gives CASSVKVAGAPVDEQFF.

CDR3 DNA: TGTGCCAGCAGCCTCAGCGGGGGGGCAACAGATACGCAGTATTTT. It codes for CASSLSGGATDTQYF. The rearrangement uses TRBV5-4 and TRBJ2-3; 10 nucleotides align to TRBD2. From germline, CDR1 is SGHNT and CDR2 YYREEE (reference sequence). The CDR3 loop spans 15 amino acids. The trim removed 4 bases at V and 3 bases at J, leaving 5 bases unmatched.

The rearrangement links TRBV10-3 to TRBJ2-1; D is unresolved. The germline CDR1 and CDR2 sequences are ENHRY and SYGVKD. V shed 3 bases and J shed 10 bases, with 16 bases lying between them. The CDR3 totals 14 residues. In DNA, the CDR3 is TGTGCCATCAGTGACTCCGGTGGAGCGAACGAGCAGTTCTTC. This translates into CAISDSGGANEQFF.

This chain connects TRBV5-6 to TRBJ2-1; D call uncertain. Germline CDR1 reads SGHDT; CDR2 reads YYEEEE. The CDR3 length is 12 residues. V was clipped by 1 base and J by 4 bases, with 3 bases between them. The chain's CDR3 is CASSLNYNEQFF. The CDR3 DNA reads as TGTGCCAGCAGCTTGAATTACAATGAGCAGTTCTTC.

The CDR3 DNA reads as TGTGCCAGCAGTGCCGTAACTAGCGGGGGGGCCTACGAGCAGTACTTC. Translating gives CASSAVTSGGAYEQYF. This sequence joins TRBV27 and TRBJ2-7, with TRBD2 matching over 13 bases. The CDR3 consists of 16 residues. The V gene end was trimmed by 5 bases and the J gene end by 2 bases; junction bases not matched to a gene: 6. Per the germline V gene, CDR1 is MNHEY and CDR2 is SMNVEV (reference sequence).

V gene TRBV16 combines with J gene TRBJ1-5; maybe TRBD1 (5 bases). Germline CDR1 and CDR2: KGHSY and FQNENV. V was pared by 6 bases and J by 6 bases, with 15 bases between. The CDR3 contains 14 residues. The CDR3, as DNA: TGTGCCAGCAGGCGGGGGGAACGGGCTCAGCCCCAGCATTTT. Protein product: CASRRGERAQPQHF.

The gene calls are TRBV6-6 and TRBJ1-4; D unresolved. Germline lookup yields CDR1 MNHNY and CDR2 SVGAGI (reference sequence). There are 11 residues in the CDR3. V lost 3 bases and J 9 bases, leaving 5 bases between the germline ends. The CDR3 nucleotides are TGTGCCAGCAGTTATGGAAAAAAACTGTTTTTT. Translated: CASSYGKKLFF.

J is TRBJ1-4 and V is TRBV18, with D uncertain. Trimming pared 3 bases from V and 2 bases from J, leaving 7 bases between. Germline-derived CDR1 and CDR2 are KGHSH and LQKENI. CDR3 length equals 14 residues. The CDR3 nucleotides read TGTGCCAGCTCACCGGTGGGTACTAATGAAAAACTGTTTTTT. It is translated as CASSPVGTNEKLFF.

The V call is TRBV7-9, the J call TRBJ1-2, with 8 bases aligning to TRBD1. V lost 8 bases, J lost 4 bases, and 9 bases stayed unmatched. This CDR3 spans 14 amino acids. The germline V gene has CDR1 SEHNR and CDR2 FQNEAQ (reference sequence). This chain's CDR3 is CASGPYRGGYGYTF. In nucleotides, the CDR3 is TGTGCCAGCGGTCCGTACAGGGGGGGCTATGGCTACACCTTC.

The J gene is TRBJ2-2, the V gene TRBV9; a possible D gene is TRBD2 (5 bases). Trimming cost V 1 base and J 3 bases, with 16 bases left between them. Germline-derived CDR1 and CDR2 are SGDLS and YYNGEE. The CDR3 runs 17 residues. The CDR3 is CASSVFSYSGDTGELFF. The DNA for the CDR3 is TGTGCCAGCAGCGTATTCTCTTACTCCGGGGACACCGGGGAGCTGTTTTTT.

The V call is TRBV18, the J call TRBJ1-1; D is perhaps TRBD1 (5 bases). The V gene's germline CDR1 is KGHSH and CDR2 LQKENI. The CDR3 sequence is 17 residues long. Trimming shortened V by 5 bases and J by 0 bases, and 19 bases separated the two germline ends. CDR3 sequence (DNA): TGTGCCAGCTCATCACGGGACCCCGGAAAAATGAACACTGAAGCTTTCTTT. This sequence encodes CASSSRDPGKMNTEAFF. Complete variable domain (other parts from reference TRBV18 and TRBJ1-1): NAGVMQNPRHLVRRRGQEARLRCSPMKGHSHVYWYRQLPEEGLKFMVYLQKENIIDESGMPKERFSAEFPKEGPSILRIQQVVRGDSAAYFCASSSRDPGKMNTEAFFGQGTRLTVV.

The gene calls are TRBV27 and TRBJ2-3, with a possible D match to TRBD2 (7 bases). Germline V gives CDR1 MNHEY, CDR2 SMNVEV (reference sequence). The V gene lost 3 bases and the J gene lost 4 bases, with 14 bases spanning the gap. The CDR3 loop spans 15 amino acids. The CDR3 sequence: CASSFSGGRADTQYF. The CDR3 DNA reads TGTGCCAGCAGTTTCTCGGGGGGCCGGGCAGATACGCAGTATTTT.

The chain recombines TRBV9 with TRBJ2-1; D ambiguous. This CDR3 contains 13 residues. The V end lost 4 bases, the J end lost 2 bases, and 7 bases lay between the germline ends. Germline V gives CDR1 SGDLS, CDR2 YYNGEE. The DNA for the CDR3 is TGTGCCAGCAGCAGCACTGCCTACAATGAGCAGTTCTTC. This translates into CASSSTAYNEQFF. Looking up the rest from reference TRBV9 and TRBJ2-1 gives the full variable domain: DSGVTQTPKHLITATGQRVTLRCSPRSGDLSVYWYQQSLDQGLQFLIQYYNGEERAKGNILERFSAQQFPDLHSELNLSSLELGDSALYFCASSSTAYNEQFFGPGTRLTVL.

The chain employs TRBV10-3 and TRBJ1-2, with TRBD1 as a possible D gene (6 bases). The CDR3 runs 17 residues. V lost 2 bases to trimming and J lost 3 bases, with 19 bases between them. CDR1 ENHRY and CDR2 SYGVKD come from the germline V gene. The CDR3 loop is CAISETYKGGVDYGYTF. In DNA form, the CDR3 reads TGTGCCATCAGTGAGACCTACAAGGGGGGGGTTGACTATGGCTACACCTTC.

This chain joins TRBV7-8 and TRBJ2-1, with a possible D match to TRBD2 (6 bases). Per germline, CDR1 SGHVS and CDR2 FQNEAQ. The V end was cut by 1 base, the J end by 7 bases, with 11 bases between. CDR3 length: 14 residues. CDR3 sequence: CASSLGRGGNEQFF. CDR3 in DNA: TGTGCCAGCAGCTTAGGAAGGGGAGGTAATGAGCAGTTCTTC.

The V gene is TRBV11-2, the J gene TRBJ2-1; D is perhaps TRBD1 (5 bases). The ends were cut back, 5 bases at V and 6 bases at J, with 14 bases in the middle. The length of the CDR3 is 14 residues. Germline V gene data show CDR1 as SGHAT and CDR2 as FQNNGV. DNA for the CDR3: TGTGCCAGCAGCCCATCACCCCAGGGCAATGAGCAGTTCTTC. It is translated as CASSPSPQGNEQFF.

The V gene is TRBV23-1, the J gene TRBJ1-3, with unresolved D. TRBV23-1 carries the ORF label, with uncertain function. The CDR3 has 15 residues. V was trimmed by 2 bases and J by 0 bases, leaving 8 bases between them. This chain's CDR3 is CASSQQRNSGNTIYF. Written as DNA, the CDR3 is TGCGCCAGCAGTCAACAGAGAAACTCTGGAAACACCATATATTTT.

The CDR3 loop is CASGLSDPRNEQFF. CDR3 nucleotides: TGTGCTAGTGGTTTGTCCGACCCCCGGAATGAGCAGTTCTTC. The rearrangement uses TRBV12-5 and TRBJ2-1; D not resolved. The germline V gene has CDR1 LGHNT and CDR2 FRNRAP. There are 14 residues in the CDR3. V dropped 2 bases and J dropped 7 bases, with 12 bases sitting between them.

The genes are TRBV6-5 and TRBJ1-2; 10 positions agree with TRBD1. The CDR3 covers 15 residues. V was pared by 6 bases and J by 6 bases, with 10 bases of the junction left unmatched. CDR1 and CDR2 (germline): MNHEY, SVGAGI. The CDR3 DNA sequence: TGTGCCAGCAGGTCCAGGGGACAGGGGATCGATGGCTACACCTTC. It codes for CASRSRGQGIDGYTF.

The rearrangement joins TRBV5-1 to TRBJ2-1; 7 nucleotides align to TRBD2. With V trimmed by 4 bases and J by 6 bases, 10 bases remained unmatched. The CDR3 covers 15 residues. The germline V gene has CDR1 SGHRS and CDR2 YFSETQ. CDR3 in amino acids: CASSPRTSLGNEQFF. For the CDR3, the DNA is TGCGCCAGCAGCCCGAGGACTAGTTTAGGCAATGAGCAGTTCTTC.

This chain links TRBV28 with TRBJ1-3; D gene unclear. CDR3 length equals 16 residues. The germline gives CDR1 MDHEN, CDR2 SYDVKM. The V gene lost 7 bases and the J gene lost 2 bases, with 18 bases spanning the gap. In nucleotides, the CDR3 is TGTGCCAGCACCCATGTGAGGGCCCTCCCTGGAAACACCATATATTTT. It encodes CASTHVRALPGNTIYF. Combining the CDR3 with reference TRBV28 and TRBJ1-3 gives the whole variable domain DVKVTQSSRYLVKRTGEKVFLECVQDMDHENMFWYRQDPGLGLRLIYFSYDVKMKEKGDIPEGYSVSREKKERFSLILESASTNQTSMYLCASTHVRALPGNTIYFGEGSWLTVV.

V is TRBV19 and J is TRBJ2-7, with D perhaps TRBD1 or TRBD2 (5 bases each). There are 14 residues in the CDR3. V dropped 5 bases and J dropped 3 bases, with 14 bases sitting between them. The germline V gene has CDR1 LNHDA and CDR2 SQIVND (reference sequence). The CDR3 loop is CASSLSGQVYEQYF. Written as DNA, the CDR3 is TGTGCCAGTAGTCTATCGGGGCAGGTCTACGAGCAGTACTTC.

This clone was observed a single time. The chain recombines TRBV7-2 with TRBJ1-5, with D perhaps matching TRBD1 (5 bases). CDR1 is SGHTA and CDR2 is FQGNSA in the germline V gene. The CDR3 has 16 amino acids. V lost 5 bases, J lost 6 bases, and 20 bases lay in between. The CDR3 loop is CASSPGPLLIGQPQHF. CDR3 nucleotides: TGTGCCAGCAGCCCGGGACCCCTCCTTATAGGTCAGCCCCAGCATTTT. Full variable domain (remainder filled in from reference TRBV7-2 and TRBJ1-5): GAGVSQSPSNKVTEKGKDVELRCDPISGHTALYWYRQSLGQGLEFLIYFQGNSAPDKSGLPSDRFSAERTGGSVSTLTIQRTQQEDSAVYLCASSPGPLLIGQPQHFGDGTRLSIL.

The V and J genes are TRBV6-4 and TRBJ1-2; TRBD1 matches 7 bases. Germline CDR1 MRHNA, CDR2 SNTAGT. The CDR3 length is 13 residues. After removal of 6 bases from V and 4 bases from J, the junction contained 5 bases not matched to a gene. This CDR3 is CASRKTGIYGYTF. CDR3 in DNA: TGTGCCAGCAGAAAGACAGGGATCTATGGCTACACCTTC.